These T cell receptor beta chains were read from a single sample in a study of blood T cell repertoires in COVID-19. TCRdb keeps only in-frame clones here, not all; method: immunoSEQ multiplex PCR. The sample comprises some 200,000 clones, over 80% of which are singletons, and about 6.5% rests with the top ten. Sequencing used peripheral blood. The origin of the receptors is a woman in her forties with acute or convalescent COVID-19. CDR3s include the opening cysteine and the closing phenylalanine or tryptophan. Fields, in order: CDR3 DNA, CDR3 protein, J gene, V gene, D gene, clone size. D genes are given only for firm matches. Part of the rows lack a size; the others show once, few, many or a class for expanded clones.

TGTGCCAGCAGTCCGAGGTGGCGAGAGACCCAGTACTTC	CASSPRWRETQYF	TRBJ2-5	TRBV28	.	.
TGTGCCAGCAGCTTTCCCCCCAGTAAGAGGGGCTACACCTTC	CASSFPPSKRGYTF	TRBJ1-2	TRBV11-2	.	.
TGTGCCAGCACTAGAGCTGCGATGCCCCAGCATTTT	CASTRAAMPQHF	TRBJ1-5	TRBV28	.	.
TGTGCCGGAACAGGGATTAACTATGGCTACACCTTC	CAGTGINYGYTF	TRBJ1-2	TRBV30	.	.
TGTGCCAGCAGCCACCAGGAGGCCACTGCGAACAATGAGCAGTTCTTC	CASSHQEATANNEQFF	TRBJ2-1	TRBV4-2	.	.
TGTGCCAGCAACGAAGGGGTGGGCACTGAAGCTTTCTTT	CASNEGVGTEAFF	TRBJ1-1	TRBV2	.	.
TGTGCCAGCAGTCTAAGGACAGCTAGGGGTGAAAAACTGTTTTTT	CASSLRTARGEKLFF	TRBJ1-4	TRBV27	.	.
TGTGCCAGCAGTCGGACAGGGCGGATCTATGGCTACACCTTC	CASSRTGRIYGYTF	TRBJ1-2	TRBV28	TRBD1	.
TGCGCCAGCAGTGATAGCGGGGGGTACCAAGAGACCCAGTACTTC	CASSDSGGYQETQYF	TRBJ2-5	TRBV10-1	TRBD2	.
TGTGCCAGCAGCCAAGAGGCGGCCAGGACTAGTGTTTCCTACGAGCAGTACTTC	CASSQEAARTSVSYEQYF	TRBJ2-7	TRBV3-1/TRBV3-2	TRBD2	.
TGTGCCAGCAGTCCCGGTCGACAGTGGTACGAGCAGTACTTC	CASSPGRQWYEQYF	TRBJ2-7	TRBV27	.	.
TGTGCCAGCAGCCCCTTAGCGGGGGGAGTCTACGAGCAGTACTTC	CASSPLAGGVYEQYF	TRBJ2-7	TRBV4-2	TRBD2	.
TGTGCCAGTAGTCCGCAACAGACGGGCTACACCTTC	CASSPQQTGYTF	TRBJ1-2	TRBV19	.	.
TGTGCCAGCAGCTTGTCCTACAGTGAGAAGGACTATGGCTACACCTTC	CASSLSYSEKDYGYTF	TRBJ1-2	TRBV5-4	.	few
TGTGCCAGCAGTCAGGATCTCCCGGATACCATATATTTT	CASSQDLPDTIYF	TRBJ1-3	TRBV28	.	.
TGTGCCAGCAGCTTGTCGGGACTAGCATTCGAGACCCAGTACTTC	CASSLSGLAFETQYF	TRBJ2-5	TRBV7-9	TRBD2	.
TGTGCCAGCAGTCTTGCGGGAGGATCTGACCAGTACTTC	CASSLAGGSDQYF	TRBJ2-5	TRBV25-1	TRBD2	once
TGTGCCAGCAGCGAGTCTAGGAACTATGGCTACACCTTC	CASSESRNYGYTF	TRBJ1-2	TRBV9	.	.
TGCAGCGTTGGCGGTGAGCAGTTCTTC	CSVGGEQFF	TRBJ2-1	TRBV29-1	.	.